Listed below are T cell receptor beta chains from one sample, sequenced in a study of blood T cell repertoires in COVID-19. Profiling relied on immunoSEQ multiplex PCR, and the TCRdb table lists in-frame clones only, not all of them. The data contain fewer than 250,000 clones, roughly 85% of them singletons. The sequencing sample was made of peripheral blood. These receptors were obtained from an older woman with active or convalescent COVID-19. Both conserved end residues are part of each CDR3.

j_gene	v_gene	CDR3aa
TRBJ2-6	TRBV27	CASSLTVTSGANVLTF
TRBJ1-3	TRBV28	CASSSNQGLPSGNTIYF
TRBJ1-4	TRBV7-9	CASSLGQGNEKLFF
TRBJ1-2	TRBV30	CAWSVRQGSNYGYTF
TRBJ1-5	TRBV6-1	CASSEHENQPQHF
TRBJ2-5	TRBV7-6	CASRTGGETQYF
TRBJ1-1	TRBV5-1	CASSPDRGLVAEAFF
TRBJ2-1	TRBV5-1	CASSLAASGRNEQFF
TRBJ2-3	TRBV27	CASSSNSLGGRANTQYF
TRBJ2-5	TRBV6-5	CASSAGWETQYF
TRBJ2-3	TRBV5-1	CASSLRTGTTDTQYF
TRBJ2-7	TRBV10-1	CAGTGTSGGVSYEQYF
TRBJ1-4	TRBV15	CATSRTLPGQGTEKLFF
TRBJ2-7	TRBV5-1	CASSSHRGYEQYF
TRBJ1-6	TRBV20-1	CSASPRGNSPLHF
TRBJ1-3	TRBV5-8	CASSLAVDSSGNTIYF
TRBJ1-4	TRBV7-2	CASSPAGGLLAKLFF
TRBJ1-1	TRBV6-1	CASSEVGGSEAFF
TRBJ1-4	TRBV5-1	CASSLGQGGWEKLFF
TRBJ2-5	TRBV28	CASKGGRRFQETQYF
TRBJ2-1	TRBV3-1/TRBV3-2	CASSQDRGLAFNEQFF
TRBJ1-1	TRBV11-2	CASSLALDSRKNTEAFF
TRBJ1-2	TRBV19	CASRATDRGGGYTF
TRBJ2-2	TRBV5-4	CASSRTGIRGGGELFF
TRBJ2-1	TRBV7-2	CASSLYGEYNEQFF
TRBJ1-1	TRBV30	CAWSGGFRQGATEAFF
TRBJ1-2	TRBV10-2	CASRRGTGGGYGYTF
TRBJ1-1	TRBV6-1	CASSENGGAEAFF
TRBJ2-5	TRBV6-1	CASSEGTSARYRTQYF
TRBJ1-2	TRBV19	CASNSRGVSVYGYTF
TRBJ1-1	TRBV6-5	CASSPMTGSDEAFF
TRBJ1-2	TRBV12-3/TRBV12-4	CASSPGDFGYTF
TRBJ2-3	TRBV9	CASSVGSGGDTQYF
TRBJ1-1	TRBV3-1/TRBV3-2	CASSQGFDQGPFF
TRBJ1-5	TRBV19	CASSQGLNQPQHF
TRBJ1-2	TRBV30	CAWTGGAYGYTF
TRBJ2-5	TRBV6-6	CASSFGLVETQYF
TRBJ1-1	TRBV7-2	CASSFQGANTEAFF
TRBJ2-7	TRBV28	CASSNRQSWAYEQYF
TRBJ1-1	TRBV5-1	CASSPQGPNTEAFF
TRBJ2-1	TRBV27	CASSTGLPVDEQFF
TRBJ2-7	TRBV3-1/TRBV3-2	CASSDGQSTPYEQYF
TRBJ2-1	TRBV24-1	CATSDPPSESSYNEQFF
TRBJ2-3	TRBV5-1	CASSFNGREDTQYF
TRBJ1-2	TRBV28	CASSLPAVDRGYGYTF
TRBJ1-2	TRBV6-5	CASSYSDTGYGYTF
TRBJ1-5	TRBV3-1/TRBV3-2	CASRTDRGQQPQHF
TRBJ1-1	TRBV7-2	CASSTHLGRSTEAFF